This is a list of T cell receptor beta chains from one sample in a study. TCRdb ran MiXCR on the 5' RACE reads and lists one entry per CDR3 protein. The top ten clones hold about 2.5% of a sample with 55,000 to 75,000 distinct CDR3 sequences, under 35% of them seen once. Sequencing was done on a sample of tumor-infiltrating naive CD4+ T cells sorted from the breast tumor. Receptor source: a female donor with breast cancer. Both conserved end residues are part of each CDR3. D genes are given only for firm matches. Size is omitted from some rows. Given values are once, few, many or a class for expanded clones.

D: .
V: TRBV7-2
J: TRBJ2-1
size: .
DNA: TGTGCCAGCAGCGGATTGGGGATTATCAGGAATGAGCAGTTCTTC
CDR3: CASSGLGIIRNEQFF

D: .
V: TRBV15
J: TRBJ1-2
size: .
DNA: TGTGCCATCTCGGGGGACACACAGGTAAATGGCTACACCTTC
CDR3: CAISGDTQVNGYTF

D: TRBD1
V: TRBV20-1
J: TRBJ2-1
size: many
DNA: TGCAGTGCTAGAGATCGCCAAATGGGACAGGGGGTTAGAAGTGAGCAGTTCTTC
CDR3: CSARDRQMGQGVRSEQFF

D: TRBD1
V: TRBV10-1
J: TRBJ1-1
size: many
DNA: TGCGCCAGCGGGACAGGGGCGAACACTGAAGCTTTCTTT
CDR3: CASGTGANTEAFF

D: .
V: TRBV5-6
J: TRBJ2-1
size: many
DNA: TGTGCCAGCAGCCTCCCCAATCATCCGGGACTCGCCTACAATGAGCAGTTCTTC
CDR3: CASSLPNHPGLAYNEQFF

D: .
V: TRBV21-1
J: TRBJ2-2
size: many
DNA: TGTGCCAGCAGCAAAGTTAGACAGGGGGTCACCGGGGAGCTGTTTTTT
CDR3: CASSKVRQGVTGELFF

D: .
V: TRBV4-3
J: TRBJ2-2
size: once
DNA: TGTGCCAGCAGCCAAGATTTTATGGTGTCCGGGGAGCTGTTTTTT
CDR3: CASSQDFMVSGELFF

D: .
V: TRBV7-2
J: TRBJ2-7
size: .
DNA: TGTGCCAGCAGCTTAGCGTACGGAACCTACGAGCAGTACTTC
CDR3: CASSLAYGTYEQYF

D: .
V: TRBV12-3/TRBV12-4
J: TRBJ1-1
size: few
DNA: TGTGCCAGCATTAAAACGGGACTGAACACTGAAGCTTTCTTT
CDR3: CASIKTGLNTEAFF

D: .
V: TRBV5-1
J: TRBJ2-5
size: few
DNA: TGCGCCAGCAGCTTGGATGGGGGCTGGGGGGAGACCCAGTACTTC
CDR3: CASSLDGGWGETQYF

D: .
V: TRBV14
J: TRBJ1-2
size: few
DNA: TGTGCCAGCAGCCAAGTGGAGTCCGGGGTTCGTGGCTACACCTTC
CDR3: CASSQVESGVRGYTF

D: .
V: TRBV3-1
J: TRBJ2-4
size: .
DNA: TGTGCCAGCAGCCATGTACAGTTGGTGGGGGGCCGGGCCAAAAACATTCAGTACTTC
CDR3: CASSHVQLVGGRAKNIQYF

D: TRBD1
V: TRBV20-1
J: TRBJ1-1
size: .
DNA: TGCAGTGCAAACCACCAAAGGGACAGGGCATTCAACACTGAAGCTTTCTTT
CDR3: CSANHQRDRAFNTEAFF